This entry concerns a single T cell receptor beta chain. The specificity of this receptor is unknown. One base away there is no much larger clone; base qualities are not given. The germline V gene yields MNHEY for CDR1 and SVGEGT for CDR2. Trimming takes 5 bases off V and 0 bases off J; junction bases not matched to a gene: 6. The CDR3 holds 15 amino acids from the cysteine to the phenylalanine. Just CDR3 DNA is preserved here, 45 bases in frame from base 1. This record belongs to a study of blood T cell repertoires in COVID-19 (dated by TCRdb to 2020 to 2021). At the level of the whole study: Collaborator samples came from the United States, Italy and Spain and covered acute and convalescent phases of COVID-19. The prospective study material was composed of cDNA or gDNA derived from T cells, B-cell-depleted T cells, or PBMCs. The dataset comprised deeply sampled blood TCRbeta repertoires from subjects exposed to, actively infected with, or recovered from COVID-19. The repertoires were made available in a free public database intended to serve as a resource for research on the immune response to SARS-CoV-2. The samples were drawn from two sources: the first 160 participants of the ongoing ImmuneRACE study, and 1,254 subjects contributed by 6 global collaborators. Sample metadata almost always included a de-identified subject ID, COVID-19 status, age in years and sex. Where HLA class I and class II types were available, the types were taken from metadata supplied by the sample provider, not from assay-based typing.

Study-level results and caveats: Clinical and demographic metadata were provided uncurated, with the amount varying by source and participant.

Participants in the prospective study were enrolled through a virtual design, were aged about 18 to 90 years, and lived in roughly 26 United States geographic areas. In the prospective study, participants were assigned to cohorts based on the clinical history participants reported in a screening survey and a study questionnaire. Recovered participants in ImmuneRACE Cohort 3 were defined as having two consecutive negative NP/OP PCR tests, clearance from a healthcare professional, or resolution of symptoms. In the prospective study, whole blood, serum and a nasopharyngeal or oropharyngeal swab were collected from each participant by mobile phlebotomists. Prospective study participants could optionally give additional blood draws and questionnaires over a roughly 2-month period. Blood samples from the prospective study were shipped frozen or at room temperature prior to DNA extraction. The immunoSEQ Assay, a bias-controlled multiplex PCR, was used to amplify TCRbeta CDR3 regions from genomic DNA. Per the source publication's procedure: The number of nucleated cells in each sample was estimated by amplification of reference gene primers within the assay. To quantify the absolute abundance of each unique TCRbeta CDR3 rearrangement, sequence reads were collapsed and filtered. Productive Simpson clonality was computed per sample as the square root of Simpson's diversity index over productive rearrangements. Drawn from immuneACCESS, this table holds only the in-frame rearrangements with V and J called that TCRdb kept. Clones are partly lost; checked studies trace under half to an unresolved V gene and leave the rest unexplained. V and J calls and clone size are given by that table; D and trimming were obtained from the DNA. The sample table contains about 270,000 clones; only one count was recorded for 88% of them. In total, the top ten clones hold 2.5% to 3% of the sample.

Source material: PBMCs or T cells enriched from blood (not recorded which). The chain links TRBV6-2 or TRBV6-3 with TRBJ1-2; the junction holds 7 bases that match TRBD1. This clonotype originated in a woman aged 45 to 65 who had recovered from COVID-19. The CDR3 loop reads CASSQGGQANYGYTF. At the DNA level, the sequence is TGTGCCAGCAGTCAGGGGGGACAAGCTAACTATGGCTACACCTTC.